This record concerns one TCR beta chain sequence. This record comes from a study of cytomegalovirus exposure and HLA in healthy donors. Background on the study: Earlier, approximately 190 million T cells were analyzed, and 117 million unique TCR beta sequences were found among them.

Both 60 Vbeta primers and 13 Jbeta primers went into the PCR. The protocol was immunoSEQ multiplex PCR, while the TCRdb copy is restricted to in-frame clones and leaves out a portion. This sample's clone table lists around 140,000 clones. Looked up from germline, CDR1 is MGHRA and CDR2 is YSYEKL. There are 14 residues in the CDR3. Unmatched junction bases numbered 4, after V lost 1 base and J lost 5 bases. Sequencing was carried out using PBMCs. This sequence originates from a woman in her forties in good health and CMV-seronegative. The chain recombines TRBV4-1 with TRBJ2-5; TRBD2 matches 7 bases. The CDR3 sequence: CASSQGTSDETQYF. As DNA, the CDR3 is TGCGCCAGCAGCCAAGGCACTAGCGATGAGACCCAGTACTTC.